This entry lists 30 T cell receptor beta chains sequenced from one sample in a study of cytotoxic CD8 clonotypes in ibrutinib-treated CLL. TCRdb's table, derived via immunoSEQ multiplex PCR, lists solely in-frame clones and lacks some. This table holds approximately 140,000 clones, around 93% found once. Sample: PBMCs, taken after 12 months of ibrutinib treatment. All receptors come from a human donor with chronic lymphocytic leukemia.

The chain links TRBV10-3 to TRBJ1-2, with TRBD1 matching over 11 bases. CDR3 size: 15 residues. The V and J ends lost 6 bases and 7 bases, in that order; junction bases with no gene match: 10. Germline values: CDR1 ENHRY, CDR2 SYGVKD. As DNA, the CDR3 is TGTGCCATCAGCGGAGGACAGGGGGCTCGGCTTGGCTACACCTTC. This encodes CAISGGQGARLGYTF.

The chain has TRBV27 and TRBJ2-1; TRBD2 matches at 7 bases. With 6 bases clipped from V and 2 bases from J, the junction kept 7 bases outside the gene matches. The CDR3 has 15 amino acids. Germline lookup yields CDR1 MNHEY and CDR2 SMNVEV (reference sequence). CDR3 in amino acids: CASRAGRVAYNEQFF. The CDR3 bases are TGTGCCAGCAGGGCAGGGAGGGTCGCCTACAATGAGCAGTTCTTC.

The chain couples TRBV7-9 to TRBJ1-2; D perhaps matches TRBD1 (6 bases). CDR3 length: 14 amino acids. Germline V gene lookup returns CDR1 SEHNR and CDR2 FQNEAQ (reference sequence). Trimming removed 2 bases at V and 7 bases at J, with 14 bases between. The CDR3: CASSLQGPQSGYTF. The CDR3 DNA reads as TGTGCCAGCAGCTTACAGGGGCCGCAGAGTGGCTACACCTTC.

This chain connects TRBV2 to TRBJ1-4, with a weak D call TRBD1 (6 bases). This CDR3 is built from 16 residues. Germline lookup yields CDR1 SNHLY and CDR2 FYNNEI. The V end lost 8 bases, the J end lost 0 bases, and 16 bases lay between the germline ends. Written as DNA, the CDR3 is TGTGCCAGCGGAAAAGACAGGATGGCAACTAATGAAAAACTGTTTTTT. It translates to CASGKDRMATNEKLFF. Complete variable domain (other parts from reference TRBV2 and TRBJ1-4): EPEVTQTPSHQVTQMGQEVILRCVPISNHLYFYWYRQILGQKVEFLVSFYNNEISEKSEIFDDQFSVERPDGSNFTLKIRSTKLEDSAMYFCASGKDRMATNEKLFFGSGTQLSVL.

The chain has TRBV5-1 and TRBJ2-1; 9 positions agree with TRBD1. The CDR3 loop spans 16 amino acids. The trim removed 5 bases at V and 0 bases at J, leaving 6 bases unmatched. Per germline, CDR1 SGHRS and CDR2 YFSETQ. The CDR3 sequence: CASSLQGASSYNEQFF. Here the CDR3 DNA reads TGCGCCAGCAGTTTACAGGGGGCGAGCTCCTACAATGAGCAGTTCTTC.

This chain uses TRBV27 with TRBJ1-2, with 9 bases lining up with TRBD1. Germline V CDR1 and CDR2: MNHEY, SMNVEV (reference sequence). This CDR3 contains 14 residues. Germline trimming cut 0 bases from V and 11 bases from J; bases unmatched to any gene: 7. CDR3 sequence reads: CASSLSVTGGWYTF. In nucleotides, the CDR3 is TGTGCCAGCAGTTTATCGGTGACAGGGGGATGGTACACCTTC.

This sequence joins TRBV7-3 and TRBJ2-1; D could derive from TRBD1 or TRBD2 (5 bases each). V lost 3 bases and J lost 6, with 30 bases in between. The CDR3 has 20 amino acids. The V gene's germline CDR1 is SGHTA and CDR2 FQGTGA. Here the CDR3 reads CASSFPEGAANPRDPNEQFF. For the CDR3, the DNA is TGTGCCAGCAGCTTCCCCGAGGGAGCGGCCAATCCCCGGGACCCCAATGAGCAGTTCTTC. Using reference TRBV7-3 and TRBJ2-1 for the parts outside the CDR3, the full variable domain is GAGVSQTPSNKVTEKGKYVELRCDPISGHTALYWYRQSLGQGPEFLIYFQGTGAADDSGLPNDRFFAVRPEGSVSTLKIQRTERGDSAVYLCASSFPEGAANPRDPNEQFFGPGTRLTVL.

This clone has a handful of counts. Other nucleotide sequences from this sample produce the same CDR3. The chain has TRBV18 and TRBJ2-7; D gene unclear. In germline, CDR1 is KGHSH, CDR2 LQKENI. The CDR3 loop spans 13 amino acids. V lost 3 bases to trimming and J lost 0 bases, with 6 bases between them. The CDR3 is CASSPPSSYEQYF. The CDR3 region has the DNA TGTGCCAGCTCACCGCCGAGCTCCTACGAGCAGTACTTC.

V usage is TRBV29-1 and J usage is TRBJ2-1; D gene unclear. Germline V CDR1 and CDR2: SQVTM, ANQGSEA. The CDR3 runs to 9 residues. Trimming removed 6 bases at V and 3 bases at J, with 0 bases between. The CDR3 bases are TGCAGCGTCTACAATGAGCAGTTCTTC. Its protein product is CSVYNEQFF.

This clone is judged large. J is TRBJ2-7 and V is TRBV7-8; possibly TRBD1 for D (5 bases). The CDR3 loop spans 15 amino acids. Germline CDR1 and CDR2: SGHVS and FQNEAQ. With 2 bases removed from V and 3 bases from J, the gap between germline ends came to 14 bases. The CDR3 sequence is CASSLNPGSLYEQYF. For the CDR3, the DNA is TGTGCCAGCAGCTTAAACCCAGGGTCACTCTACGAGCAGTACTTC.

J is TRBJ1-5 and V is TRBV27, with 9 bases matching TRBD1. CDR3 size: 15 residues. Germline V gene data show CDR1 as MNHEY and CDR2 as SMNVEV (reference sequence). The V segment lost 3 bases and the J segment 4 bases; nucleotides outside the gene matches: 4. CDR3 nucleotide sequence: TGTGCCAGCAGTTTCAACAGGGGGCTGAATCAGCCCCAGCATTTT. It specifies CASSFNRGLNQPQHF.

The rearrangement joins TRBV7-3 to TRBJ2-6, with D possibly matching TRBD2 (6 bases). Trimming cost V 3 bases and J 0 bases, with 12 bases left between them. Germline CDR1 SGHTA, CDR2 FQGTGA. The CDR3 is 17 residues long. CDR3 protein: CASSFGGASSGANVLTF. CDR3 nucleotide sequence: TGTGCCAGCAGCTTCGGGGGAGCCTCCTCTGGGGCCAACGTCCTGACTTTC.

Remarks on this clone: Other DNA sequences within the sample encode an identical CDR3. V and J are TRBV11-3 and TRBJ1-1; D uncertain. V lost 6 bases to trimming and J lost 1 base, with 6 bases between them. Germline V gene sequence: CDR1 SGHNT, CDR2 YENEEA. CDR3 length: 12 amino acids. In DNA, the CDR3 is TGTGCCAGCAGTCGGGAGAACACTGAAGCTTTCTTT. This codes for CASSRENTEAFF.

CDR3 residues: CASNGQSYEQYF. The DNA for the CDR3 is TGTGCCAGCAACGGACAGTCCTACGAGCAGTACTTC. V and J are TRBV28 and TRBJ2-7; the D gene is possibly TRBD1 (6 bases). From germline, CDR1 is MDHEN and CDR2 SYDVKM. The CDR3 is 12 amino acids. V was clipped by 7 bases and J by 1 base, with 8 bases between them.

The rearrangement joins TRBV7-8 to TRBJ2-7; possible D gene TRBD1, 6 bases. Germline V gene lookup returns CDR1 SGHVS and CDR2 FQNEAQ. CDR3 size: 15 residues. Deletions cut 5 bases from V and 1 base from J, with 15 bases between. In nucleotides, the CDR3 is TGTGCCAGCAGCCCGTTACAGGGTCTTTCCTACGAGCAGTACTTC. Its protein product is CASSPLQGLSYEQYF.

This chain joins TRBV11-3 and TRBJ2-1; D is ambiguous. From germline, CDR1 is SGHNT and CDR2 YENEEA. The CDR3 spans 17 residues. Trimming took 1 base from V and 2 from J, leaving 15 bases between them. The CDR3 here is CASSLGPRPRPYNEQFF. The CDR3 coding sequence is TGTGCCAGCAGCTTAGGCCCACGACCACGCCCCTACAATGAGCAGTTCTTC.

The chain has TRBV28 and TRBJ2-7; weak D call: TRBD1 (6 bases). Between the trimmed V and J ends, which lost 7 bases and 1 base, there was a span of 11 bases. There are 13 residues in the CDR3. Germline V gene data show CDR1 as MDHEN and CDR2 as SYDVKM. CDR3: CASILTGSYEQYF. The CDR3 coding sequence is TGTGCCAGCATTTTGACAGGTTCCTACGAGCAGTACTTC.

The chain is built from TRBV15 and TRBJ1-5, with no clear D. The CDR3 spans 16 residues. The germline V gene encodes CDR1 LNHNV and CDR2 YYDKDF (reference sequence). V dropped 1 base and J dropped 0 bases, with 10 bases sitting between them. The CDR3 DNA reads TGTGCCACCAGCAGAGGGGAGTACGCTAGCAATCAGCCCCAGCATTTT. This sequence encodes CATSRGEYASNQPQHF. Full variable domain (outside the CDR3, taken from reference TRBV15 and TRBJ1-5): DAMVIQNPRYQVTQFGKPVTLSCSQTLNHNVMYWYQQKSSQAPKLLFHYYDKDFNNEADTPDNFQSRRPNTSFCFLDIRSPGLGDTAMYLCATSRGEYASNQPQHFGDGTRLSIL.

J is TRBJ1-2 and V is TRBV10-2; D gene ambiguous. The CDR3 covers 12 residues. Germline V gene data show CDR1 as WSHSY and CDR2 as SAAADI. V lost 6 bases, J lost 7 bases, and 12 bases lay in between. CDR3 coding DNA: TGCGCCAGCAGCCCCCTTGGGCTTGGCTACACCTTC. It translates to CASSPLGLGYTF.

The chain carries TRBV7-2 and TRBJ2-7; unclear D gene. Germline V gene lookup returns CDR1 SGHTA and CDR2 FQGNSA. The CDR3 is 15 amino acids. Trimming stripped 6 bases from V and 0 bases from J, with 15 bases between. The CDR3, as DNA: TGTGCCAGCAGGCCTCCGCTCATGAGCTCCTACGAGCAGTACTTC. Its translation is CASRPPLMSSYEQYF.

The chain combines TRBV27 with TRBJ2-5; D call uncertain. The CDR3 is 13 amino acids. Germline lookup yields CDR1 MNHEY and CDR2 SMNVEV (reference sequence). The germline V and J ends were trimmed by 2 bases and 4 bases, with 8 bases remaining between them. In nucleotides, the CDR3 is TGTGCCAGCAGTTTAAGGCCGCGAGAGACCCAGTACTTC. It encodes CASSLRPRETQYF.

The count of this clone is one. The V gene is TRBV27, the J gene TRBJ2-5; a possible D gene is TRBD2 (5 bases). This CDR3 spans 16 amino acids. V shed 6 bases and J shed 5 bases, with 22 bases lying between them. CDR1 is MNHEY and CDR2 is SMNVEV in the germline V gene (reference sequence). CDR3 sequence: CASSLAKDSFGETQYF. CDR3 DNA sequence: TGTGCCAGCAGCCTAGCAAAGGACTCATTCGGGGAGACCCAGTACTTC.

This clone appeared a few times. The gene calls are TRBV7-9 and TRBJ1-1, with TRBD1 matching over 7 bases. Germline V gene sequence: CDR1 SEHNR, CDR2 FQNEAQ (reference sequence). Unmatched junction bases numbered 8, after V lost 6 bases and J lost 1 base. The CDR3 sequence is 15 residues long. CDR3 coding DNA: TGTGCCAGCAGTTCCCTGGGGACAGCGAACACTGAAGCTTTCTTT. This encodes CASSSLGTANTEAFF.

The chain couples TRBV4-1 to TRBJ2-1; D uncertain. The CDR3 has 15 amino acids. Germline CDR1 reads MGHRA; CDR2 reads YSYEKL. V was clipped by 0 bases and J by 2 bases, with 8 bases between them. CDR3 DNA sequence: TGCGCCAGCAGCCAAGATTCCAGCACCTACAATGAGCAGTTCTTC. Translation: CASSQDSSTYNEQFF.

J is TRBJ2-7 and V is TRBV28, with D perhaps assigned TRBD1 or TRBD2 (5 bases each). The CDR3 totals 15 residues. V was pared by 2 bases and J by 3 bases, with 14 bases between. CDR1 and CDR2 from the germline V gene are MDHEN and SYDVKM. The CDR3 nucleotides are TGTGCCAGCAGTTTAGGCCGAGGGACCATCTACGAGCAGTACTTC. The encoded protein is CASSLGRGTIYEQYF. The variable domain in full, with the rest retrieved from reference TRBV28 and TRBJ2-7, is DVKVTQSSRYLVKRTGEKVFLECVQDMDHENMFWYRQDPGLGLRLIYFSYDVKMKEKGDIPEGYSVSREKKERFSLILESASTNQTSMYLCASSLGRGTIYEQYFGPGTRLTVT.

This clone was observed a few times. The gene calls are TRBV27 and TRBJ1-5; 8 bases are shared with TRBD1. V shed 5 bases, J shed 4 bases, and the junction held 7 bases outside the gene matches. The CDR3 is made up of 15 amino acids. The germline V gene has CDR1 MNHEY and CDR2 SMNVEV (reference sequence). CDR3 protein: CASSADWTGNQPQHF. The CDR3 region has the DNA TGTGCCAGCAGTGCCGACTGGACAGGGAATCAGCCCCAGCATTTT.

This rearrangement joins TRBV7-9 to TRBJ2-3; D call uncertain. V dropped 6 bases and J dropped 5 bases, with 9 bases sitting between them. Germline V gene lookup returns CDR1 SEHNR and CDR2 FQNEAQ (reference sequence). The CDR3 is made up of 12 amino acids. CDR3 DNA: TGTGCCAGCAGTCCATTGAGAGATACGCAGTATTTT. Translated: CASSPLRDTQYF. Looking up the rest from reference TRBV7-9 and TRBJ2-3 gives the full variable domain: DTGVSQNPRHKITKRGQNVTFRCDPISEHNRLYWYRQTLGQGPEFLTYFQNEAQLEKSRLLSDRFSAERPKGSFSTLEIQRTEQGDSAMYLCASSPLRDTQYFGPGTRLTVL.

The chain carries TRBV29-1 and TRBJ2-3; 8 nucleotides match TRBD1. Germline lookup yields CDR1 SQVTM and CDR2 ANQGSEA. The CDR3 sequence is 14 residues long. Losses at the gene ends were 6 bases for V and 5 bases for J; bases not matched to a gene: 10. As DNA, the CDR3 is TGCAGCGTGGTAAGACAGGGGTCGGTAGATACGCAGTATTTT. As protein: CSVVRQGSVDTQYF.

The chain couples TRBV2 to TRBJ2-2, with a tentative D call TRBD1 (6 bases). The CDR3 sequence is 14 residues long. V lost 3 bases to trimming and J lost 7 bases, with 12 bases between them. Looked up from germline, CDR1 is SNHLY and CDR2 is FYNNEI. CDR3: CASSEFRGNGELFF. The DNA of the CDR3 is TGTGCCAGCAGTGAGTTCAGGGGCAACGGGGAGCTGTTTTTT.

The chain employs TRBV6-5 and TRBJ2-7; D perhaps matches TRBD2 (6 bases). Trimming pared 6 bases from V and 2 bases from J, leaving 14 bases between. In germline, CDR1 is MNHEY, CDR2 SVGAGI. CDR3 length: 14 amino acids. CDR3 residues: CASRPGTLPYEQYF. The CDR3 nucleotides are TGTGCCAGCAGACCCGGGACTCTTCCCTACGAGCAGTACTTC.